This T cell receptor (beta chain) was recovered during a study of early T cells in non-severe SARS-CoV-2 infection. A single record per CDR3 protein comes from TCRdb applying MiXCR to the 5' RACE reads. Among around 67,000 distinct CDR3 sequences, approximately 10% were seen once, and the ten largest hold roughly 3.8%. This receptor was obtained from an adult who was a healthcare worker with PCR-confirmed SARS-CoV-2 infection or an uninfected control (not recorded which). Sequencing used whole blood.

The CDR3: CSASRPNTGELFF. CDR3 in DNA: TGCAGTGCTAGTAGGCCGAACACCGGGGAGCTGTTTTTT. The chain joins TRBV20-1 to TRBJ2-2; D is ambiguous. Germline V gene lookup returns CDR1 DFQATT and CDR2 SNEGSKA (reference sequence). V gave up 3 bases and J gave up 0 bases, with 5 bases separating them. CDR3 length: 13 residues.